Given below is one TCR beta chain in context. This record comes from a study of shared clonotypes between healthy human individuals. The germline V gene has CDR1 MDHEN and CDR2 SYDVKM. CDR3 length: 15 residues. The V end lost 4 bases, the J end lost 3 bases, and 15 bases lay between the germline ends. Profiling relied on immunoSEQ multiplex PCR, and the TCRdb table lists in-frame clones only, not all of them. The sample holds around 600,000 clones, around 95% seen once. Naive CD8 cells lacked CD45RO, underwent positive selection for CCR7 and left out terminally differentiated effector memory CD45RA+ cells.

Sequenced material: naive CD8+ T cells sorted from blood. The sequence derives from a woman aged 25 to 45 in good health. The rearrangement joins TRBV28 to TRBJ1-1; possible D gene TRBD1, 5 bases. The CDR3: CASSSPGQFDTEAFF. The CDR3 DNA reads TGTGCCAGCAGTTCACCTGGACAATTCGACACTGAAGCTTTCTTT.